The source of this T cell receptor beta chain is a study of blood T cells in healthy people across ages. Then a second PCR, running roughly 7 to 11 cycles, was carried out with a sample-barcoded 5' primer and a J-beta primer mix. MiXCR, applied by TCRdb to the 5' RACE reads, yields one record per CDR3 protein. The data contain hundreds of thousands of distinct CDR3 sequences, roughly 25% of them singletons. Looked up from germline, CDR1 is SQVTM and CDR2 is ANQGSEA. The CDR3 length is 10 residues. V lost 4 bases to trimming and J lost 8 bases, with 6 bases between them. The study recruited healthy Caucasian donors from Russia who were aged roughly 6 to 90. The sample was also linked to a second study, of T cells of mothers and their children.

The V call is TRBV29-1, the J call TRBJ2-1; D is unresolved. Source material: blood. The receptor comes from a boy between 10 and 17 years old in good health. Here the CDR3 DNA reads TGCAGCGTTGGATATGATGAGCAGTTCTTC. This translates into CSVGYDEQFF.